This is a list of T cell receptor beta chains from one sample in a study of shared clonotypes between healthy human individuals. Repertoires were generated with immunoSEQ multiplex PCR, while TCRdb's copy carries only in-frame clones and drops some. The data show 2,500,000 or so clones, more than 80% seen once. Sequencing used naive CD4+ T cells sorted from blood. These receptors all stem from a man aged 18 to 29 in good health. Each CDR3 is given with its conserved first and last residue. D genes are given only for firm matches.

v_gene: TRBV19; len: 16; j_gene: TRBJ1-3; d_gene: -; CDR3aa: CASSIAGSRAGNTIYF
v_gene: TRBV19; len: 14; j_gene: TRBJ2-7; d_gene: -; CDR3aa: CASSIAESSYEQYF
v_gene: TRBV19; len: 14; j_gene: TRBJ1-4; d_gene: TRBD1; CDR3aa: CASSTDRGGEKLFF
v_gene: TRBV7-2; len: 14; j_gene: TRBJ1-1; d_gene: -; CDR3aa: CASSLQVMNTEAFF
v_gene: TRBV11-2; len: 14; j_gene: TRBJ2-7; d_gene: -; CDR3aa: CASSSSEEGREQYF
v_gene: TRBV28; len: 15; j_gene: TRBJ1-2; d_gene: TRBD1; CDR3aa: CASSLSTGGVDGYTF
v_gene: TRBV7-2; len: 16; j_gene: TRBJ1-6; d_gene: -; CDR3aa: CASSLGSGGGSSPLHF
v_gene: TRBV11-2; len: 17; j_gene: TRBJ2-5; d_gene: TRBD2; CDR3aa: CASSPQGLAGPEETQYF
v_gene: TRBV6-5; len: 16; j_gene: TRBJ2-7; d_gene: -; CDR3aa: CASSYSGAALPYEQYF
v_gene: TRBV9; len: 15; j_gene: TRBJ2-1; d_gene: -; CDR3aa: CASSMTGTRLDEQFF
v_gene: TRBV10-3; len: 14; j_gene: TRBJ2-2; d_gene: -; CDR3aa: CAPYLSSNTGELFF
v_gene: TRBV6-5; len: 14; j_gene: TRBJ1-6; d_gene: -; CDR3aa: CASSYQGSGSPLHF
v_gene: TRBV10-3; len: 13; j_gene: TRBJ1-1; d_gene: -; CDR3aa: CAIAMGTEFEAFF
v_gene: TRBV7-9; len: 14; j_gene: TRBJ1-4; d_gene: -; CDR3aa: CASSLSSTNEKLFF
v_gene: TRBV7-2; len: 18; j_gene: TRBJ1-6; d_gene: -; CDR3aa: CASSSPRTLSSYNSPLHF
v_gene: TRBV10-3; len: 14; j_gene: TRBJ2-5; d_gene: -; CDR3aa: CAISGWADQETQYF
v_gene: TRBV27; len: 15; j_gene: TRBJ1-1; d_gene: TRBD1; CDR3aa: CASSLQTGLGTEAFF
v_gene: TRBV15; len: 14; j_gene: TRBJ2-5; d_gene: TRBD2; CDR3aa: CATSRDLAGETQYF
v_gene: TRBV5-1; len: 15; j_gene: TRBJ2-1; d_gene: -; CDR3aa: CASSFAGFSYNEQFF
v_gene: TRBV28; len: 13; j_gene: TRBJ2-7; d_gene: -; CDR3aa: CASKLAENYEQYF
v_gene: TRBV6-5; len: 15; j_gene: TRBJ2-7; d_gene: -; CDR3aa: CASSYAGGSSYEQYF
v_gene: TRBV7-9; len: 15; j_gene: TRBJ1-2; d_gene: -; CDR3aa: CASSLEFTVNYGYTF
v_gene: TRBV23-1; len: 15; j_gene: TRBJ1-1; d_gene: -; CDR3aa: CASSQPGGAYTEAFF
v_gene: TRBV5-1; len: 14; j_gene: TRBJ1-2; d_gene: -; CDR3aa: CASSSGTGNYGYTF
v_gene: TRBV2; len: 15; j_gene: TRBJ2-7; d_gene: TRBD2; CDR3aa: CASSVAGGASYEQYF
v_gene: TRBV7-3; len: 14; j_gene: TRBJ2-3; d_gene: -; CDR3aa: CASSLWGVTDTQYF
v_gene: TRBV6-8; len: 18; j_gene: TRBJ2-1; d_gene: -; CDR3aa: CASRRGVGGPSHCNEQFF
v_gene: TRBV10-3; len: 14; j_gene: TRBJ2-1; d_gene: -; CDR3aa: CAISEGGGYNEQFF
v_gene: TRBV7-2; len: 12; j_gene: TRBJ1-1; d_gene: -; CDR3aa: CASSASRDGAFF
v_gene: TRBV18; len: 15; j_gene: TRBJ2-7; d_gene: TRBD2; CDR3aa: CASSALAGKHYEQYF
v_gene: TRBV6-5; len: 14; j_gene: TRBJ2-5; d_gene: -; CDR3aa: CASSYSIDLETQYF
v_gene: TRBV18; len: 15; j_gene: TRBJ2-7; d_gene: -; CDR3aa: CASSPLSTATGEQYF
v_gene: TRBV30; len: 14; j_gene: TRBJ1-4; d_gene: -; CDR3aa: CAWSVGSSNEKLFF
v_gene: TRBV5-1; len: 16; j_gene: TRBJ2-5; d_gene: TRBD1; CDR3aa: CASSWRTGGSQETQYF
v_gene: TRBV7-2; len: 13; j_gene: TRBJ2-3; d_gene: -; CDR3aa: CASSLASTDTQYF